The clone carrying this T cell receptor beta chain was seen only once. Original analysis: Amplification of reference gene primers was used by the study to estimate nucleated cell counts. Produced via immunoSEQ multiplex PCR; TCRdb's table is partial and in-frame only. The V and J calls and clone size were taken over from that table, and D and trimming were inferred from the DNA. Here the sample spans around 100,000 clones, approximately 86% being singletons. Living in about 25 US areas, the participants were between about 18 and 90 years of age. Two consecutive negative NP/OP PCR tests, clearance, or resolved symptoms defined Cohort 3 recovery. This specimen belongs to a study of blood T cell repertoires in COVID-19. About the research overall: Sites in the United States, Italy and Spain provided acute and convalescent COVID-19 samples.

This CDR3 is built from 15 residues. V shed 5 bases, J shed 7 bases, and the junction held 6 bases outside the gene matches. Germline CDR1 is LNHDA and CDR2 is SQIVND (reference sequence). This clonotype originated in a woman aged 50 to 60 who had recovered from COVID-19. J is TRBJ2-3 and V is TRBV19; 13 positions match TRBD2. The source material was PBMCs or T cells enriched from blood (not recorded which). As DNA, the CDR3 is TGTGCCAGTAGTTGGACTAGCGGGAGTACTTATACGCAGTATTTT. As protein: CASSWTSGSTYTQYF.